This T cell receptor (beta chain) emerged from a study of blood T cell repertoires in COVID-19. Study information: Acute and convalescent COVID-19 samples came from the United States, Italy and Spain.

This clone was found a few times. Seattle's enrolled individuals joined amid active infection and were then monitored longitudinally. The CDR3 spans 15 residues. Germline V gene sequence: CDR1 LNHDA, CDR2 SQIVND (reference sequence). The V segment lost 5 bases and the J segment 6 bases; nucleotides outside the gene matches: 9. In the source study's methods: Reference gene primers were amplified, and this amplification served to estimate nucleated cell counts. Clones were read by immunoSEQ multiplex PCR, and TCRdb kept only the in-frame ones, dropping some. The V and J calls and the clone size are those of that table, but D and trimming were determined from the DNA. The repertoire includes roughly 45,000 clones, 85% to 90% of them detected once, and 2.6% sits in the top ten.

Sequencing was performed on peripheral blood. The chain joins TRBV19 to TRBJ1-5; 8 bases match TRBD1. The receptor was derived from a woman older than 75 with COVID-19, enrolled during active disease. The CDR3 here is CASSHTAGGRQPQHF. As DNA, the CDR3 is TGTGCCAGTAGTCATACGGCAGGGGGCCGTCAGCCCCAGCATTTT.